This record looks at one T cell receptor beta chain sequence and its context. Its antigen remains undetermined. There are no base qualities to consult, and no much larger clone falls within one base. These data belong to a study of blood T cell repertoires in COVID-19 (dated by TCRdb to 2018 to 2021). About the investigation overall: Collaborator samples came from the United States, Italy and Spain and covered acute and convalescent phases of COVID-19. Sample metadata almost always included a de-identified subject ID, COVID-19 status, age in years and sex. Deeply sampled blood TCRbeta repertoires from subjects exposed to, actively infected with, or recovered from COVID-19 were included in the dataset. Samples came from the ongoing ImmuneRACE study (first 160 participants) plus 1,254 subjects from 6 global collaborators. The repertoires were released in a freely available public database meant as a resource for research on the immune response to SARS-CoV-2. The prospective study material was composed of cDNA or gDNA derived from T cells, B-cell-depleted T cells, or PBMCs. Where HLA class I and class II types were available, the types were taken from metadata supplied by the sample provider, not from assay-based typing. Study-wide findings and limitations: The quantity of clinical and demographic metadata differed by source and by participant and was supplied without curation.

The germline V gene provides CDR1 KGHDR and CDR2 SFDVKD. The V and J ends are trimmed by 4 bases and 4 bases, leaving 12 bases between them. From the cysteine through the phenylalanine, the CDR3 covers 14 amino acids. The DNA shown is the 42-base CDR3, in frame from base 1. Each collaborating institution followed its own protocols to collect whole blood in K2EDTA tubes. For TCRbeta analysis, collaborators shipped samples in one of three forms: frozen whole blood, isolated PBMCs, or DNA extracted from either of those sample types. TCRbeta CDR3 regions were amplified from genomic DNA using the immunoSEQ Assay, a bias-controlled multiplex PCR. The authors processed their data as follows. Within the assay, amplification of reference gene primers was used to estimate how many nucleated cells each sample contained. Sequence reads were collapsed and filtered to measure the absolute abundance of every unique TCRbeta CDR3 rearrangement. For each sample, productive Simpson clonality was calculated as the square root of Simpson's diversity index over productive rearrangements. The immuneACCESS repertoire file appears here via TCRdb, limited to in-frame rearrangements. These files lack a portion of the clones; in checked studies, under half of the deficit traces to unresolved V genes, and the cause of the others is not known. V and J calls and clone size are given by that table; D and trimming were obtained from the DNA. The sample has roughly 90,000 clones on record, roughly 90% of them singletons. About 1.6% of the sample belongs to the ten largest clones.

Rearrangement joined TRBV24-1 to TRBJ2-5; possibly the D gene is TRBD2, per 5 matching bases. The sequenced sample was peripheral blood. The receptor comes from a human donor with active COVID-19. The donor label of this sample is uncertain. The DNA sequence is TGTGCCACCAGTGAAAGCGGTCCTCCAGAGACCCAGTACTTC. It translates as CATSESGPPETQYF.